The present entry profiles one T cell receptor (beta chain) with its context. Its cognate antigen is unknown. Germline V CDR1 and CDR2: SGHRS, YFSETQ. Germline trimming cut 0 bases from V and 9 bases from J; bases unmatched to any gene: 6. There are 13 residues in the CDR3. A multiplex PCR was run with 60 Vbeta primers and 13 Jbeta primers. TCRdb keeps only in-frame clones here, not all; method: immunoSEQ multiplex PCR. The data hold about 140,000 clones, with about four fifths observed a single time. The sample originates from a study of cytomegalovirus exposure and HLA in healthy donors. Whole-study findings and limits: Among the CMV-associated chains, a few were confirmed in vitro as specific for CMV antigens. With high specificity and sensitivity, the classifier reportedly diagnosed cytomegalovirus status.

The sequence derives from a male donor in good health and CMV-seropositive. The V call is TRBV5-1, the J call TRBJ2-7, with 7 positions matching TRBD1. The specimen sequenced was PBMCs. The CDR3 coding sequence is TGCGCCAGCAGCTTGGACGGACAGGTGGGGCAGTACTTC. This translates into CASSLDGQVGQYF.